This T cell receptor beta chain comes out of a study of Ad26.COV2.S vaccination and SARS-CoV-2 variants. As to treatment: around 19 received Ad26.COV2.S at low or high dose, single or two shots; 5 received placebo; per-sample allocation not given. Each sample was drawn 63 days after the first injection (of vaccine or placebo). Adults aged 18-55 years in Boston included the donor. The repertoire was sequenced with immunoSEQ multiplex PCR; TCRdb's copy has only in-frame clones and lacks some. Found here are roughly 400,000 clones, roughly 88% of them singletons; the top ten hold roughly 4%. In germline, CDR1 is SGHTA, CDR2 FQGTGA. The V and J ends lost 2 bases and 6 bases respectively, with 8 bases between them. The length of the CDR3 is 13 residues.

The TCR was taken from a person between 18 and 59 years old who received the Ad26.COV2.S COVID-19 vaccine or a placebo. Sequenced here: peripheral blood, sampled in a trial of Ad26.COV2.S vaccine versus placebo. This chain joins TRBV7-3 and TRBJ2-1; D might be TRBD1 (5 bases). This chain's CDR3 is CASSLGGANEQFF. The CDR3 DNA sequence: TGTGCCAGCAGCTTAGGTGGGGCCAATGAGCAGTTCTTC.